The 14 T cell receptor beta chains below all came from one sample that was sequenced in a study of T cell repertoires in cytomegalovirus infection. TCRdb re-analysed the reads in MiXCR, keeping a single row per CDR3 protein. Among approximately 290,000 distinct CDR3 sequences listed, about 25% were seen once. The sample comprised PBMCs. These receptors originate from a human donor in good health (CMV status not recorded). Some clones in this sample may be carry-over from other donors' samples.

This clonotype was detected a few times. The genes are TRBV7-6 and TRBJ1-5; D gene unclear. V lost 1 base to trimming and J lost 6 bases, with 13 bases between them. The CDR3 sequence is 15 residues long. In germline, CDR1 is SGHVS, CDR2 FNYEAQ. The DNA for the CDR3 is TGTGCCAGCAGCTTAGGACTTGGAGCGGGTCAGCCCCAGCATTTT. It is translated as CASSLGLGAGQPQHF.

The chain employs TRBV7-8 and TRBJ1-1; no reliable D call. Trimming shortened V by 3 bases and J by 1 base, and 12 bases separated the two germline ends. This CDR3 contains 15 residues. Germline V gene lookup returns CDR1 SGHVS and CDR2 FQNEAQ. Here the CDR3 reads CASSLTAVKNTEAFF. Here the CDR3 DNA reads TGTGCCAGCAGCTTGACGGCGGTTAAGAACACTGAAGCTTTCTTT.

This clonotype was counted between two and nine times. The rearrangement joins TRBV5-5 to TRBJ1-1; tentatively, D is TRBD1 (5 bases). The CDR3 has 16 amino acids. Germline V gene sequence: CDR1 SGHKS, CDR2 YYEKEE (reference sequence). The V gene lost 7 bases and the J gene lost 0 bases, with 19 bases spanning the gap. The CDR3 loop reads CASSHGGRGLNTEAFF. In DNA form, the CDR3 reads TGTGCCAGCTCCCACGGAGGTCGGGGCCTGAACACTGAAGCTTTCTTT.

The V gene is TRBV18, the J gene TRBJ2-5; D may match TRBD1 or TRBD2 (6 bases each). This CDR3 region has 15 residues. V was shortened by 2 bases and J by 2 bases, with 12 bases between the two germline ends. Germline V gene data show CDR1 as KGHSH and CDR2 as LQKENI. Written as DNA, the CDR3 is TGTGCCAGCTCACCAAACGCGGGACAACAAGAGACCCAGTACTTC. This encodes CASSPNAGQQETQYF. Combining the CDR3 with reference TRBV18 and TRBJ2-5 gives the whole variable domain NAGVMQNPRHLVRRRGQEARLRCSPMKGHSHVYWYRQLPEEGLKFMVYLQKENIIDESGMPKERFSAEFPKEGPSILRIQQVVRGDSAAYFCASSPNAGQQETQYFGPGTRLLVL.

V gene TRBV4-3 combines with J gene TRBJ2-5; TRBD1 aligns across 8 bases. The V and J ends lost 4 bases and 5 bases, in that order; junction bases with no gene match: 9. CDR1 and CDR2 (germline): LGHNA, YSLEER. This CDR3 has 15 residues. The CDR3 spells CASSLWQGARETQYF. CDR3 coding DNA: TGCGCCAGCAGCCTCTGGCAGGGGGCGCGGGAGACCCAGTACTTC.

J is TRBJ1-1 and V is TRBV3-1; 8 nucleotides line up with TRBD1. Unmatched junction bases numbered 1, after V lost 1 base and J lost 3 bases. The CDR3 spans 14 residues. Germline V gene sequence: CDR1 LGHDT, CDR2 YNNKEL (reference sequence). The DNA for the CDR3 is TGTGCCAGCAGCCAAGCAGGGGGCGACACTGAAGCTTTCTTT. Translation: CASSQAGGDTEAFF.

The chain carries TRBV30 and TRBJ1-2; D is possibly TRBD1 (6 bases). Trimming pared 7 bases from V and 0 bases from J, leaving 15 bases between. Germline CDR1 GTSNPN, CDR2 SVGIG (reference sequence). The CDR3 loop spans 14 amino acids. The CDR3 DNA follows: TGTGCCTCCCGGTCGGGGGCACCTAACTATGGCTACACCTTC. As protein: CASRSGAPNYGYTF.

This clonotype came up many times. CDR3 residues: CASSLDKKTGGSYYGYTF. In DNA, the CDR3 is TGTGCCAGCAGCTTAGATAAGAAGACAGGGGGCTCCTACTATGGCTACACCTTC. The rearrangement joins TRBV11-2 to TRBJ1-2; 10 bases are shared with TRBD1. The CDR3 is 18 residues long. The V gene's germline CDR1 is SGHAT and CDR2 FQNNGV. The V and J ends lost 0 bases and 3 bases, in that order; junction bases with no gene match: 10. Full variable domain (outside the CDR3, taken from reference TRBV11-2 and TRBJ1-2): EAGVAQSPRYKIIEKRQSVAFWCNPISGHATLYWYQQILGQGPKLLIQFQNNGVVDDSQLPKDRFSAERLKGVDSTLKIQPAKLEDSAVYLCASSLDKKTGGSYYGYTFGSGTRLTVV.

The sample holds many counts of this clonotype. The V and J genes are TRBV12-3 or TRBV12-4 and TRBJ1-6; the D is unclear. The V end was cut by 2 bases, the J end by 5 bases, with 7 bases between. The CDR3 has 14 amino acids. Written as DNA, the CDR3 is TGTGCCAGCAGTTTACGACTCGATAATTCACCCCTCCACTTT. This sequence encodes CASSLRLDNSPLHF.

The chain carries TRBV7-4 and TRBJ2-5, with 8 bases lining up with TRBD2. The trim removed 7 bases at V and 4 bases at J, leaving 8 bases unmatched. In germline, CDR1 is SGHVT, CDR2 SQSDAQ. This CDR3 is built from 14 residues. This chain's CDR3 is CASNPPGGRETQYF. The CDR3 DNA reads as TGTGCCAGCAACCCCCCGGGGGGGAGAGAGACCCAGTACTTC.

This clonotype came up many times. This chain links TRBV7-2 with TRBJ1-1; D not certain. Trimming left V 1 base short and J 8 bases short, with 14 bases between. The CDR3 runs to 14 residues. Germline V gene sequence: CDR1 SGHTA, CDR2 FQGNSA. CDR3 amino acids: CASSLVSRSGEAFF. The CDR3 DNA reads as TGTGCCAGCAGCTTAGTTTCCCGTTCAGGAGAAGCTTTCTTT.

The table lists this clonotype with a few counts. This chain connects TRBV7-6 to TRBJ2-7, with D possibly TRBD2 on 5 matching bases. V gave up 4 bases and J gave up 6 bases, with 19 bases separating them. Germline V CDR1 and CDR2: SGHVS, FNYEAQ. This CDR3 spans 15 amino acids. The CDR3 here is CASSSDSIIQSEQYF. The CDR3 region has the DNA TGTGCCAGCAGCTCGGACTCTATTATCCAAAGCGAGCAGTACTTC.

This rearrangement joins TRBV28 to TRBJ2-7, with 7 positions matching TRBD1. CDR3 length equals 14 residues. Trimming removed 6 bases from V and 7 bases from J; junction bases left unmatched: 12. Per germline, CDR1 MDHEN and CDR2 SYDVKM. DNA of the CDR3: TGTGCCAGCAGCTCTCCGGGACAGCTTATTGAGCAGTACTTC. This gives the protein CASSSPGQLIEQYF.

The chain carries TRBV29-1 and TRBJ2-5, with D hard to call. Germline CDR1 and CDR2: SQVTM and ANQGSEA. This CDR3 is built from 13 residues. Trimming removed 4 bases at V and 1 base at J, with 10 bases between. CDR3 DNA sequence: TGCAGCGTTGCCCGCGGTACCCAAGAGACCCAGTACTTC. Its protein is CSVARGTQETQYF.